The 25 T cell receptor beta chains presented below share a single source sample, sequenced in a study of T-cell reconstitution after alpha-beta-depleted transplantation in children (TCRdb year 2016). Per the publication, the treatment or condition label means: allogeneic hematopoietic cell transplantation with graft depleted of TCRalphabeta T cells and CD19 B cells. The library was obtained by PCR. Sequencing was carried out with an Illumina HiSeq 2500. TCR libraries were prepared with molecular barcoding, using unique molecular identifiers to normalize TCRbeta repertoire quantification. TCRdb's own reprocessing of the public reads used fastp at Q25 and MiXCR and kept productive beta chains. Each entry is one CDR3 protein sequence, shown with its most common DNA and genes. Recorded for this sample are about 980,000 distinct CDR3 sequences; under 30% of them occurred a single time. The leading ten clones occupy roughly 27% of the sample.

The sample consisted of PBMCs, mostly from graft donor cells, taken 360 days after TCRalphabeta/CD19-depleted stem cell transplant. The receptors here all came from a boy younger than two who had a stem cell transplant for SCID, so the T cells may come from the graft donor.

The V gene is TRBV7-3, the J gene TRBJ1-1; 8 bases agree with TRBD1. The CDR3 length is 13 residues. CDR1 is SGHTA and CDR2 is FQGTGA in the germline V gene. The trim removed 0 bases at V and 6 bases at J, leaving 0 bases unmatched. CDR3 DNA: TGTGCCAGCAGCTTAACGGGACAGGCTGAAGCTTTCTTT. It yields the protein CASSLTGQAEAFF.

The V and J genes are TRBV20-1 and TRBJ2-1, with D uncertain. The V end lost 5 bases, the J end lost 0 bases, and 5 bases lay between the germline ends. Germline V gives CDR1 DFQATT, CDR2 SNEGSKA (reference sequence). There are 12 residues in the CDR3. The CDR3 reads CSACPSYNEQFF. CDR3 coding DNA: TGCAGTGCTTGTCCCTCCTACAATGAGCAGTTCTTC.

This clonotype was recorded many times. The V and J genes are TRBV6-5 and TRBJ2-5; D ambiguous. The CDR3 totals 13 residues. Per germline, CDR1 MNHEY and CDR2 SVGAGI. V was trimmed by 6 bases and J by 5 bases, leaving 13 bases between them. The CDR3 nucleotides read TGTGCCAGCAGCTCACACCGGTGGGAGACCCAGTACTTC. It yields the protein CASSSHRWETQYF.

The rearrangement joins TRBV7-9 to TRBJ2-1; 7 bases fit TRBD1. V shed 8 bases and J 1 base; nucleotides not matched to a gene: 5. The CDR3 runs to 14 residues. Per the germline V gene, CDR1 is SEHNR and CDR2 is FQNEAQ (reference sequence). Written as DNA, the CDR3 is TGTGCCAGCTTGGGGGACAGATCCTACAATGAGCAGTTCTTC. Protein sequence: CASLGDRSYNEQFF.

Only a few counts were recorded for this clonotype. Written as DNA, the CDR3 is TGTGCCAGCAGCCGCAGACAGACTAGTTTCGGGGAGCTGTTTTTT. Translating gives CASSRRQTSFGELFF. This chain joins TRBV4-2 and TRBJ2-2, with a possible D match to TRBD2 (6 bases). Germline V gives CDR1 LGHNA, CDR2 YNFKEQ. This CDR3 has 15 amino acids. Between the trimmed V and J ends, which lost 4 bases and 7 bases, there was a span of 16 bases.

The gene calls are TRBV5-1 and TRBJ2-7; D is ambiguous. CDR1 is SGHRS and CDR2 is YFSETQ in the germline V gene. This CDR3 has 15 residues. V was pared by 2 bases and J by 1 base, with 13 bases between. This chain's CDR3 is CASSFGDNVSYEQYF. In DNA, the CDR3 is TGCGCCAGCAGCTTTGGAGACAACGTTTCCTACGAGCAGTACTTC.

This clonotype occurred a few times. V is TRBV20-1 and J is TRBJ1-3, with D possibly TRBD1 on 5 matching bases. The CDR3 sequence is 13 residues long. V was pared by 5 bases and J by 2 bases, with 10 bases between. In germline, CDR1 is DFQATT, CDR2 SNEGSKA (reference sequence). CDR3 in amino acids: CSAVTGTGNTIYF. DNA for the CDR3: TGCAGTGCTGTCACAGGCACTGGAAACACCATATATTTT.

The chain combines TRBV15 with TRBJ2-5, with D possibly TRBD1 on 5 matching bases. V was trimmed by 5 bases and J by 1 base, leaving 5 bases between them. The CDR3 is made up of 12 amino acids. Germline V gives CDR1 LNHNV, CDR2 YYDKDF (reference sequence). CDR3 region: CATSDSQETQYF. The CDR3 nucleotides read TGTGCCACCAGCGACAGCCAAGAGACCCAGTACTTC.

The gene calls are TRBV18 and TRBJ2-5; D is possibly TRBD1 (5 bases). The CDR3 loop spans 14 amino acids. V was shortened by 5 bases and J by 5 bases, with 15 bases between the two germline ends. Germline-derived CDR1 and CDR2 are KGHSH and LQKENI. The CDR3 region has the DNA TGTGCCAGCTCAAGTCAGTGGGGCCCGGAGACCCAGTACTTC. Protein sequence: CASSSQWGPETQYF.

This clonotype showed up many times. CDR3 nucleotides: TGCAGTGCCCGACAGGGTGCAACTAATGAAAAACTGTTTTTT. Translating gives CSARQGATNEKLFF. The genes are TRBV20-1 and TRBJ1-4; 7 bases map to TRBD1. With V trimmed by 6 bases and J by 0 bases, 4 bases remained unmatched. The CDR3 sequence is 14 residues long. Germline lookup yields CDR1 DFQATT and CDR2 SNEGSKA (reference sequence).

This clonotype was seen only a few times. The rearrangement links TRBV5-1 to TRBJ2-1, with TRBD1 matching over 9 bases. Germline assignment: CDR1 SGHRS and CDR2 YFSETQ. V shed 1 base and J 7 bases; nucleotides not matched to a gene: 3. The CDR3 is 14 residues long. The CDR3 region is CASSLLGTGNEQFF. CDR3 in DNA: TGCGCCAGCAGCTTGTTAGGGACAGGGAATGAGCAGTTCTTC.

The rearrangement joins TRBV5-1 to TRBJ2-5; D possibly corresponds to TRBD2 (7 bases). The CDR3 has 17 amino acids. Germline values: CDR1 SGHRS, CDR2 YFSETQ. The V end was cut by 0 bases, the J end by 2 bases, with 17 bases between. The CDR3 DNA sequence: TGCGCCAGCAGCTTGGCCCAAAAGGGGGGGGCTCAAGAGACCCAGTACTTC. Protein product: CASSLAQKGGAQETQYF.

V gene TRBV6-1 combines with J gene TRBJ1-3; D is possibly TRBD1 (6 bases). CDR1 and CDR2 (germline): MNHNS, SASEGT. V lost 6 bases, J lost 0 bases, and 9 bases lay in between. This CDR3 region has 14 residues. CDR3: CASSRDISGNTIYF. CDR3 bases: TGTGCCAGCAGCCGGGACATCTCTGGAAACACCATATATTTT.

This clonotype was observed a few times. The rearrangement joins TRBV12-3 or TRBV12-4 to TRBJ2-5, with TRBD2 identical over 9 bases. With 10 bases clipped from V and 1 base from J, the junction kept 7 bases outside the gene matches. There are 14 residues in the CDR3. The CDR3 is CATTAGGRQETQYF. The CDR3 nucleotides read TGTGCCACCACAGCGGGGGGCCGCCAAGAGACCCAGTACTTC.

The V and J genes are TRBV4-3 and TRBJ2-3; D may be TRBD2 (5 bases). The germline V and J ends were trimmed by 0 bases and 0 bases, with 10 bases remaining between them. Germline assignment: CDR1 LGHNA and CDR2 YSLEER. The CDR3 has 16 residues. DNA of the CDR3: TGCGCCAGCAGCCAAGAAGGACTCACCAGCACAGATACGCAGTATTTT. Translating it yields CASSQEGLTSTDTQYF.

This chain joins TRBV12-3 or TRBV12-4 and TRBJ1-1, with D uncertain. With 0 bases removed from V and 1 base from J, the gap between germline ends came to 9 bases. This CDR3 is 15 amino acids long. This CDR3 is CASSLAYPKNTEAFF. The DNA for the CDR3 is TGTGCCAGCAGTTTAGCGTACCCAAAGAACACTGAAGCTTTCTTT.

In the case of this clonotype: This could be a read error, since a much larger clone is one nucleotide away. The chain couples TRBV3-1 to TRBJ2-7; no clear D gene. The CDR3 contains 13 residues. Trimming left V 4 bases short and J 3 bases short, with 10 bases between. The germline V gene encodes CDR1 LGHDT and CDR2 YNNKEL (reference sequence). CDR3: CASSPRTFYEQYF. The CDR3 region has the DNA TGTGCCAGCAGCCCCCGGACCTTCTACGAGCAGTACTTC.

The chain uses TRBV20-1 and TRBJ2-1; possibly TRBD2 for D (6 bases). The CDR3 spans 15 residues. From germline, CDR1 is DFQATT and CDR2 SNEGSKA (reference sequence). Trimming took off 4 bases at V and 2 bases at J, with 15 bases between the two ends. CDR3 in amino acids: CSATPQTSPYNEQFF. The CDR3 coding sequence is TGCAGTGCTACCCCGCAGACTAGTCCCTACAATGAGCAGTTCTTC.

The chain joins TRBV20-1 to TRBJ1-1, with no clear D. This CDR3 is 13 amino acids long. V dropped 5 bases and J dropped 1 base, with 11 bases sitting between them. Germline assignment: CDR1 DFQATT and CDR2 SNEGSKA (reference sequence). The CDR3 protein is CSAPRYPNTEAFF. For the CDR3, the DNA is TGCAGTGCTCCCAGGTACCCGAACACTGAAGCTTTCTTT.

This clonotype showed up just a few times. The genes are TRBV5-5 and TRBJ1-2; D uncertain. The CDR3 extends over 12 amino acids. V was pared by 4 bases and J by 5 bases, with 9 bases between. Germline values: CDR1 SGHKS, CDR2 YYEKEE (reference sequence). CDR3 protein: CASSQTMYGYTF. CDR3 sequence (DNA): TGTGCCAGCAGCCAAACCATGTATGGCTACACCTTC.

A few counts support this clonotype. The germline gene is not matched at one end of the junction; a read error may be the cause. This chain uses TRBV20-1 with TRBJ1-2; D not certain. CDR1 is DFQATT and CDR2 is SNEGSKA in the germline V gene (reference sequence). CDR3 length: 9 residues. CDR3 DNA: TGCAGTGCTATGGGTCAGGCAAGATTC. Translation: CSAMGQARF.

This clonotype has a count of ten or more. This rearrangement joins TRBV7-9 to TRBJ2-3; 10 bases match TRBD2. Unmatched junction bases numbered 2, after V lost 1 base and J lost 1 base. CDR3 length: 16 residues. Per the germline V gene, CDR1 is SEHNR and CDR2 is FQNEAQ (reference sequence). CDR3 loop: CASSLEAGGGTDTQYF. The DNA for the CDR3 is TGTGCCAGCAGCTTAGAAGCGGGGGGGGGCACAGATACGCAGTATTTT.

The chain carries TRBV4-3 and TRBJ1-1; 7 nucleotides align to TRBD1. Germline assignment: CDR1 LGHNA and CDR2 YSLEER. This CDR3 has 15 residues. Unmatched junction bases numbered 1, after V lost 0 bases and J lost 0 bases. The DNA for the CDR3 is TGCGCCAGCAGCCAAGAACAGGGGATGAACACTGAAGCTTTCTTT. Amino acids: CASSQEQGMNTEAFF.

This clonotype was detected a few times. The rearrangement joins TRBV12-3 or TRBV12-4 to TRBJ2-1; D is unresolved. Trimming removed 1 base from V and 12 bases from J, with 7 bases in between. The CDR3 sequence is 11 residues long. The CDR3 coding sequence is TGTGCCAGCAGTTTAGGTAGTGGGCAGTTCTTC. Translating it yields CASSLGSGQFF.

The chain combines TRBV9 with TRBJ1-5; D possibly corresponds to TRBD1 (6 bases). Trimming pared 4 bases from V and 0 bases from J, leaving 11 bases between. Looked up from germline, CDR1 is SGDLS and CDR2 is YYNGEE. The CDR3 loop spans 15 amino acids. The CDR3 DNA reads TGTGCCAGCAGCTCGGGGGCGACTAGCAATCAGCCCCAGCATTTT. Translation: CASSSGATSNQPQHF.